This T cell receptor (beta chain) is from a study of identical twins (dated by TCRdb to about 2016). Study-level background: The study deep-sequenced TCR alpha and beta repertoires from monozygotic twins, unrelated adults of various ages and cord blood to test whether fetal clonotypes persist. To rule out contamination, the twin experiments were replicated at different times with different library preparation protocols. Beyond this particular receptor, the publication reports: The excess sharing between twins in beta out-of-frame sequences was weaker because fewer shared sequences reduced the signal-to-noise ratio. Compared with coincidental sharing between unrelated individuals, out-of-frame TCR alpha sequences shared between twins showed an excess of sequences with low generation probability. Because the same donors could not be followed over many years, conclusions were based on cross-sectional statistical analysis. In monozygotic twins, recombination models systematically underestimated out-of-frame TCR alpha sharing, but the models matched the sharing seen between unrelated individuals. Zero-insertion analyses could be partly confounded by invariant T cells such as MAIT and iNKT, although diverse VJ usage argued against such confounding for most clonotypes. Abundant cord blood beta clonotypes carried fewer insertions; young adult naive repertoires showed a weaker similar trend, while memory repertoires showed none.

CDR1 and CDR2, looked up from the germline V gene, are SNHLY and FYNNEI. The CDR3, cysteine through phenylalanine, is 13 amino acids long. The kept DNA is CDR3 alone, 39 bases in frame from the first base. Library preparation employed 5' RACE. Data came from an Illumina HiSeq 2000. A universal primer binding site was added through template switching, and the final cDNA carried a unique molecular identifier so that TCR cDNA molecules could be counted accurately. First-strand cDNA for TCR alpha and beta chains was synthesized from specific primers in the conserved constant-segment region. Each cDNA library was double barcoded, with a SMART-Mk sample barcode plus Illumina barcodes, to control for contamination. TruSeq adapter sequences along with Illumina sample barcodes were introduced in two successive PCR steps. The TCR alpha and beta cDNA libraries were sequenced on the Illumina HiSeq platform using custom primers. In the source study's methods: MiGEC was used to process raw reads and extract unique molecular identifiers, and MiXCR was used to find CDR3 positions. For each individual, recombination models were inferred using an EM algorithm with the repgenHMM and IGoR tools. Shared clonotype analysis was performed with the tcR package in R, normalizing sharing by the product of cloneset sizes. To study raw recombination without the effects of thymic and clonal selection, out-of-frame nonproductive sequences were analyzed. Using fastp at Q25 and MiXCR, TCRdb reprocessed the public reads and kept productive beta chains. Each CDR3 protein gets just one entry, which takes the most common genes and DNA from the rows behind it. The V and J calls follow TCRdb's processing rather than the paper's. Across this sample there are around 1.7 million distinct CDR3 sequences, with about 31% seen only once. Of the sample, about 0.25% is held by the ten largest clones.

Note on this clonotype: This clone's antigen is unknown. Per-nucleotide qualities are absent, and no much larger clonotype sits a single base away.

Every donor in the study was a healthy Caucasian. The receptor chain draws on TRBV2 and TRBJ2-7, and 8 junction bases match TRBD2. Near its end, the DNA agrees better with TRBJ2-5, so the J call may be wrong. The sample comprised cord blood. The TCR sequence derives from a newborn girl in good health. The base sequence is TGTGCCAGCGAAGGACTAGCTCGGGAGACCCAGTACTTC. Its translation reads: CASEGLARETQYF.